This entry describes one TCR beta chain. What it binds is not known. These data come from a study of CD4+ T cells in melanoma. Clones were read by immunoSEQ multiplex PCR, and TCRdb kept only the in-frame ones, dropping some. The sample carries around 100,000 clones, roughly 90% recorded once. General study findings and limits: A reported correlation linked neoantigen-specific CD4+ T cells to CD8+, macrophage and B cell function. Diverse differentiation states were reported for melanoma neoantigen-specific CD4+ T cells.

The CDR3 is 16 amino acids. Trimming took 6 bases from V and 10 from J; bases not matched to a gene: 18. Germline V CDR1 and CDR2: KGHSH, LQKENI. This receptor was identified in a human donor with melanoma. The chain links TRBV18 to TRBJ2-1; TRBD2 agrees at 7 bases. The sample consisted of peripheral blood. Written as DNA, the CDR3 is TGTGCCAGCTCCCCAACTAGCGTTTATGCCAGGCGAGAGCAGTTCTTC. This sequence encodes CASSPTSVYARREQFF.